What follows are 20 T cell receptor beta chains derived from one specimen sequenced in a study of T cell responses to AZD1222 COVID-19 vaccine. Profiled with immunoSEQ multiplex PCR; TCRdb holds only in-frame clones, not every one. The sample shows about 84,000 clones, roughly 85% of them seen only once. This material consisted of peripheral blood, taken on day 0 of AZD1222 vaccination. These receptors came from an adult in good health.

The chain employs TRBV7-9 and TRBJ2-4; the match to TRBD2 covers 9 bases. In germline, CDR1 is SEHNR, CDR2 FQNEAQ (reference sequence). Trimming cost V 4 bases and J 1 base; bases outside gene matches: 11. This CDR3 region has 18 residues. The CDR3 spells CASSSREGWGAAKNIQYF. CDR3 sequence (DNA): TGTGCCAGCAGCTCGCGGGAGGGGTGGGGCGCGGCCAAAAACATTCAGTACTTC.

The V and J genes are TRBV25-1 and TRBJ2-7; D remains unclear. Germline CDR1 reads MGHDK; CDR2 reads SYGVNS. This CDR3 contains 11 residues. Trimming left V 3 bases short and J 6 bases short, with 6 bases between. The CDR3 DNA sequence: TGTGCCAGCAGTGATTTCCCCGAGCAGTACTTC. Its protein is CASSDFPEQYF.

This rearrangement joins TRBV30 to TRBJ1-4; maybe TRBD1 (6 bases). Trimming removed 5 bases at V and 3 bases at J, with 13 bases between. Germline CDR1 is GTSNPN and CDR2 is SVGIG (reference sequence). The CDR3 contains 14 residues. CDR3 coding DNA: TGTGCCTGGTCTCGGGGGGGCTCTAATGAAAAACTGTTTTTT. As protein: CAWSRGGSNEKLFF.

This CDR3 reads CASSLEPTDRVDGYTF. The CDR3 DNA reads as TGCGCCAGCAGCTTGGAGCCCACGGACAGGGTAGATGGCTACACCTTC. This chain joins TRBV5-1 and TRBJ1-2, with TRBD1 identical over 8 bases. In germline, CDR1 is SGHRS, CDR2 YFSETQ. The J segment lost 6 bases and the V segment lost 0 bases, leaving 10 bases of the junction unmatched. The CDR3 loop spans 16 amino acids.

J is TRBJ1-4 and V is TRBV6-1; D might be TRBD1 (6 bases). CDR1 and CDR2 from the germline V gene are MNHNS and SASEGT. Trimming pared 5 bases from V and 0 bases from J, leaving 13 bases between. The CDR3 length is 16 residues. The CDR3: CASSKGQLATNEKLFF. CDR3 bases: TGTGCCAGCAGTAAAGGACAGCTTGCAACTAATGAAAAACTGTTTTTT.

This chain joins TRBV5-1 and TRBJ1-4, with 7 bases that match TRBD1. Losses at the gene ends were 0 bases for V and 4 bases for J; bases not matched to a gene: 6. CDR3 length equals 16 residues. The germline V gene encodes CDR1 SGHRS and CDR2 YFSETQ. This CDR3 reads CASSLGTGTVNEKLFF. The CDR3 nucleotides are TGCGCCAGCAGCTTGGGAACCGGGACAGTTAATGAAAAACTGTTTTTT.

This chain links TRBV30 with TRBJ1-5; D possibly corresponds to TRBD1 (6 bases). The CDR3 contains 13 residues. V gave up 1 base and J gave up 9 bases, with 13 bases separating them. Germline V CDR1 and CDR2: GTSNPN, SVGIG (reference sequence). The CDR3 bases are TGTGCCTGGAGTGGGGGGGCGAGGATGCCCCAGCATTTT. It encodes CAWSGGARMPQHF.

This chain connects TRBV4-3 to TRBJ2-2; 10 bases are shared with TRBD1. Germline CDR1 and CDR2: LGHNA and YSLEER. With V trimmed by 1 base and J by 5 bases, 7 bases remained unmatched. The CDR3 is 17 amino acids. The CDR3 loop is CASSQAGTGDRTGELFF. The CDR3 DNA follows: TGCGCCAGCAGCCAAGCGGGGACAGGGGATCGAACCGGGGAGCTGTTTTTT.

This clone was detected a few times. This chain links TRBV18 with TRBJ2-1; 8 nucleotides agree with TRBD2. This CDR3 spans 17 amino acids. CDR1 KGHSH and CDR2 LQKENI come from the germline V gene. V lost 0 bases to trimming and J lost 7 bases; unmatched junction nucleotides: 11. The CDR3 DNA sequence: TGTGCCAGCTCACCACCAAGGCCCAGCGGGAGCCAAAATGAGCAGTTCTTC. Its translation: CASSPPRPSGSQNEQFF.

The chain couples TRBV10-1 to TRBJ2-7, with TRBD2 as a possible D gene (5 bases). The CDR3 has 14 residues. Germline V gene sequence: CDR1 WNHNN, CDR2 SYGVQD (reference sequence). The V end was cut by 10 bases, the J end by 0 bases, with 16 bases between. CDR3 sequence (DNA): TGCGCCACCCAGACTCCCACTAGCTCCTACGAGCAGTACTTC. Protein: CATQTPTSSYEQYF.

There are a few counts of this clone. The chain recombines TRBV19 with TRBJ1-2; D is undetermined. In germline, CDR1 is LNHDA, CDR2 SQIVND (reference sequence). Trimming left V 3 bases short and J 0 bases short, with 8 bases between. This CDR3 has 14 residues. The CDR3 region is CASSIGSANYGYTF. The CDR3 DNA is TGTGCCAGTAGTATTGGGAGCGCTAACTATGGCTACACCTTC.

CDR3 amino acids: CAWNRERSPLHF. Written as DNA, the CDR3 is TGTGCCTGGAACCGGGAACGTTCACCCCTCCACTTT. This sequence joins TRBV30 and TRBJ1-6; D remains unclear. This CDR3 is 12 amino acids long. V lost 4 bases and J lost 9, with 10 bases in between. From germline, CDR1 is GTSNPN and CDR2 SVGIG (reference sequence).

This clone occurred once. The chain uses TRBV6-6 and TRBJ2-1; TRBD2 is a possible D gene (7 bases). Trimming took off 6 bases at V and 6 bases at J, with 18 bases between the two ends. CDR1 is MNHNY, CDR2 SVGAGI, per germline (reference sequence). There are 15 residues in the CDR3. The CDR3 DNA sequence: TGTGCCAGCAGCCCGCGGGGGCCGGGTCGCAATGAGCAGTTCTTC. Its translation is CASSPRGPGRNEQFF.

The CDR3 DNA reads TGCGCCAGCAGCCAAGACTGGAGCTCTGGAAACACCATATATTTT. It specifies CASSQDWSSGNTIYF. The rearrangement links TRBV4-3 to TRBJ1-3; D gene unclear. CDR1 LGHNA and CDR2 YSLEER come from the germline V gene. With 0 bases removed from V and 0 bases from J, the gap between germline ends came to 6 bases. The CDR3 covers 15 residues.

The genes are TRBV12-5 and TRBJ1-1; unclear D gene. Germline V gene sequence: CDR1 LGHNT, CDR2 FRNRAP. V was pared by 4 bases and J by 3 bases, with 9 bases between. The CDR3 is 13 residues long. The CDR3 is CASGSRFDTEAFF. The CDR3 DNA reads TGTGCTAGTGGTTCCAGGTTCGACACTGAAGCTTTCTTT.

The CDR3 coding sequence is TGTGCCAGCAGGCGGACAGCAAGCTCCTACAATGAGCAGTTCTTC. Its protein product is CASRRTASSYNEQFF. The V gene is TRBV6-5, the J gene TRBJ2-1, with D maybe TRBD1 (6 bases). Germline V gene sequence: CDR1 MNHEY, CDR2 SVGAGI. V lost 6 bases and J 0 bases, leaving 12 bases between the germline ends. This CDR3 region has 15 residues.

V usage is TRBV5-3 and J usage is TRBJ2-7; 7 bases match TRBD2. TRBV5-3 is an ORF for which the function is uncertain. V trimming: 0 bases; J trimming: 0 bases; junction bases outside the gene matches: 6. The CDR3 extends over 16 amino acids. CDR3 sequence (DNA): TGTGCCAGAAGCTTGGTCAGTAGCGGGTTCTCCTACGAGCAGTACTTC. Residues: CARSLVSSGFSYEQYF.

The chain joins TRBV6-5 to TRBJ1-4, with D tentatively TRBD1 (6 bases). CDR3 length equals 15 residues. The V gene's germline CDR1 is MNHEY and CDR2 SVGAGI. V was trimmed by 0 bases and J by 4 bases, leaving 9 bases between them. CDR3 sequence reads: CASSYSGGLNEKLFF. The CDR3 nucleotides read TGTGCCAGCAGTTACTCGGGGGGCCTTAATGAAAAACTGTTTTTT.

The chain links TRBV5-1 to TRBJ1-6; 9 nucleotides match TRBD1. Trimming cost V 4 bases and J 5 bases; bases outside gene matches: 10. This CDR3 is built from 17 residues. The germline V gene encodes CDR1 SGHRS and CDR2 YFSETQ. CDR3 region: CASSPGTGIRDNSPLHF. CDR3 in DNA: TGCGCCAGCAGCCCAGGGACAGGGATACGAGATAATTCACCCCTCCACTTT.

This chain connects TRBV30 to TRBJ1-2; D is unclear. The CDR3 is 11 residues long. V lost 1 base and J lost 2, with 2 bases in between. Germline assignment: CDR1 GTSNPN and CDR2 SVGIG (reference sequence). CDR3 nucleotide sequence: TGTGCCTGGAGTGGAAACTATGGCTACACCTTC. It is translated as CAWSGNYGYTF.